Listed here are 2 T cell receptor beta chains from one sample, sequenced in a study of cytomegalovirus exposure and HLA in healthy donors. Amplification used 60 Vbeta primers and 13 Jbeta primers. Profiling relied on immunoSEQ multiplex PCR, and the TCRdb table lists in-frame clones only, not all of them. The sample records roughly 160,000 clones, 60% to 80% being singletons. Sequenced: PBMCs. These receptors came from a woman between 40 and 50 years old in good health and CMV-seropositive.

The genes are TRBV5-1 and TRBJ2-3, with 12 nucleotides matching TRBD2. Unmatched junction bases numbered 2, after V lost 4 bases and J lost 2 bases. Germline V lookup: CDR1 SGHRS, CDR2 YFSETQ. The CDR3 totals 15 residues. CDR3 coding DNA: TGCGCCAGCAGCCCTAGCGGGAGGGACACAGATACGCAGTATTTT. It translates to CASSPSGRDTDTQYF.

The V and J genes are TRBV11-2 and TRBJ1-1, with D possibly being TRBD1 (6 bases). The ends were cut back, 4 bases at V and 3 bases at J, with 15 bases in the middle. CDR3 length: 15 amino acids. Germline CDR1 reads SGHAT; CDR2 reads FQNNGV. The CDR3 DNA follows: TGTGCCAGCAGCTACCTACAGGGCCTAGACACTGAAGCTTTCTTT. Amino acids: CASSYLQGLDTEAFF.